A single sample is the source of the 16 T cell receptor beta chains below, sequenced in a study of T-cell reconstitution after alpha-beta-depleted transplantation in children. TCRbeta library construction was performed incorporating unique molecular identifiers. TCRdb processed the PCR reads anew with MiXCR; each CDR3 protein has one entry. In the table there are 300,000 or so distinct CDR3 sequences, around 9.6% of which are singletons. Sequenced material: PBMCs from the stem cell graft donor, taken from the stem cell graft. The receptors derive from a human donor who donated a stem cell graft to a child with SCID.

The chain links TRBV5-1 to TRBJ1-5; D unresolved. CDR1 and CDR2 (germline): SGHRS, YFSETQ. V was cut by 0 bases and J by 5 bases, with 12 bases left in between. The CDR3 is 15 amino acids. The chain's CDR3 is CASSLAGLPHQPQHF. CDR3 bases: TGCGCCAGCAGCTTGGCAGGTCTGCCCCATCAGCCCCAGCATTTT.

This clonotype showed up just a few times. The CDR3 region has the DNA TGTGCCAGTAGTATCGTCAGGGACACTGAAGCTTTCTTT. Encoded protein: CASSIVRDTEAFF. The chain carries TRBV19 and TRBJ1-1; D is perhaps TRBD1 (5 bases). The CDR3 loop spans 13 amino acids. With 3 bases removed from V and 3 bases from J, the gap between germline ends came to 8 bases. Looked up from germline, CDR1 is LNHDA and CDR2 is SQIVND (reference sequence).

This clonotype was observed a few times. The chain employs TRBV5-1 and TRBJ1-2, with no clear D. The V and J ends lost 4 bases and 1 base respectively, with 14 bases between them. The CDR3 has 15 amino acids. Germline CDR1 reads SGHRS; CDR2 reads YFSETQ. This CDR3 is CASSQAVNLNYGYTF. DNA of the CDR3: TGCGCCAGCAGCCAGGCCGTTAACCTTAACTATGGCTACACCTTC.

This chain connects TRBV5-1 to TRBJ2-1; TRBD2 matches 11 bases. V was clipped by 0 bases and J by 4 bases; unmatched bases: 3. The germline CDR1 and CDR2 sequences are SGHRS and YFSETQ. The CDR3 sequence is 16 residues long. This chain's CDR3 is CASSLAIAGGYNEQFF. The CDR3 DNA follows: TGCGCCAGCAGCTTGGCCATAGCGGGGGGGTACAATGAGCAGTTCTTC.

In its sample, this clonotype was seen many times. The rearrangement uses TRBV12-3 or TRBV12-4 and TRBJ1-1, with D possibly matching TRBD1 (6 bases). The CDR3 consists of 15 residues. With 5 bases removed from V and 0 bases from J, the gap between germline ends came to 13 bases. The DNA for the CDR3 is TGTGCCAGCAGTCTTCACAGGGATCTGAACACTGAAGCTTTCTTT. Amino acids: CASSLHRDLNTEAFF.

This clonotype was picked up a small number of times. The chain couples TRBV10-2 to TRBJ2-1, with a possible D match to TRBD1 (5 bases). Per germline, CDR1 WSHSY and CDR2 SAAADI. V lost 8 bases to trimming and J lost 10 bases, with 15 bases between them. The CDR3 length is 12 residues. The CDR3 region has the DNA TGCGCCAGCCGCTGGGGCCTCGGGGAGCAGTTCTTC. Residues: CASRWGLGEQFF.

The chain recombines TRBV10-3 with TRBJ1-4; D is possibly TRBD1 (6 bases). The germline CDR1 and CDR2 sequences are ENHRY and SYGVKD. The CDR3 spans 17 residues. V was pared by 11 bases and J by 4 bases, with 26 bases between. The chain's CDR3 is CASGGGRSSGGNEKLFF. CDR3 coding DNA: TGTGCCTCAGGTGGGGGGCGTAGTAGTGGCGGTAATGAAAAACTGTTTTTT.

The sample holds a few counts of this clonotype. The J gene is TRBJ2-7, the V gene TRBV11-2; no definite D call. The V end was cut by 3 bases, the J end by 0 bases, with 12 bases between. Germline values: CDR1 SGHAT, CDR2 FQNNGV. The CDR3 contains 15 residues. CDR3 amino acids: CASSFGYSNSYEQYF. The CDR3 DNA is TGTGCCAGCAGCTTCGGTTATTCTAACTCCTACGAGCAGTACTTC.

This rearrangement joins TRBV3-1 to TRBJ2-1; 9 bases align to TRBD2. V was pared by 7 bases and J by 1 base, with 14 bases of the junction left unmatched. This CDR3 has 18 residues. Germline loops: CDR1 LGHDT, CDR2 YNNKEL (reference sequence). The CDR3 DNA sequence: TGTGCCAGCACCGCATTGGGCGGGGGGGCCGGGTCCTACAATGAGCAGTTCTTC. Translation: CASTALGGGAGSYNEQFF.

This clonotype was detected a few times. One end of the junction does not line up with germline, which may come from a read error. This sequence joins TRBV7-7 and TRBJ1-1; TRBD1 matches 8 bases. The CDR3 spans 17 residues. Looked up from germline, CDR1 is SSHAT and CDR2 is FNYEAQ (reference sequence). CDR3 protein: CASSAGQGIRLNTEAFF. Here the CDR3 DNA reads TGTGCTAGCAGCGCAGGACAGGGAATCCGCCTGAACACTGAAGCTTTCTTT.

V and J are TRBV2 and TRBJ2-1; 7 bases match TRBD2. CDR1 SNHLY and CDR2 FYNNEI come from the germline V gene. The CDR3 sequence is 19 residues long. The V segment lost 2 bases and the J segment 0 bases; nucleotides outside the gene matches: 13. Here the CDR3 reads CASSEYSLLGGGSYNEQFF. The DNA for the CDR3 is TGTGCCAGCAGTGAATATTCCCTTTTGGGCGGGGGCTCCTACAATGAGCAGTTCTTC.

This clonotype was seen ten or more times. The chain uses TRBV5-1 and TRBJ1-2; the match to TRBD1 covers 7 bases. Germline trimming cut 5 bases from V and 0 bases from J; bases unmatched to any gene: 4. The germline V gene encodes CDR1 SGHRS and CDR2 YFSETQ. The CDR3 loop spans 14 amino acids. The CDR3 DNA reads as TGCGCCAGCAGAGGACAGGCCACTAACTATGGCTACACCTTC. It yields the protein CASRGQATNYGYTF.

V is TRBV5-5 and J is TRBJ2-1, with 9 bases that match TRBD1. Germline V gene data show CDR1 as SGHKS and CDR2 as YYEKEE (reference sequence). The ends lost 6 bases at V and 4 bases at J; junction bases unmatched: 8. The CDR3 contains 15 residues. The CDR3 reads CASNEGQGAYNEQFF. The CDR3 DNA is TGTGCCAGCAACGAGGGACAGGGCGCGTACAATGAGCAGTTCTTC.

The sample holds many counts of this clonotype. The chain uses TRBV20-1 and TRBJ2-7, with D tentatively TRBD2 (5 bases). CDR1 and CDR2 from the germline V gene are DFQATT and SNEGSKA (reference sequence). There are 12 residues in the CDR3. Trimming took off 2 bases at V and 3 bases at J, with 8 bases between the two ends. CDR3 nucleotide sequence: TGCAGTGCTAGAAGGGAGATCTACGAGCAGTACTTC. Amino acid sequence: CSARREIYEQYF.

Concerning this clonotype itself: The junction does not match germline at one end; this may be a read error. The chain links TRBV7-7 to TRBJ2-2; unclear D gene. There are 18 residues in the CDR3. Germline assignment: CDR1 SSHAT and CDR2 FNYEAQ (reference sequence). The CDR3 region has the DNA TGTGCTAGCAGCCTACAGCCCGGGCTCCGATGTTCCCTCGGGGAGCTGTTTTTT. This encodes CASSLQPGLRCSLGELFF.

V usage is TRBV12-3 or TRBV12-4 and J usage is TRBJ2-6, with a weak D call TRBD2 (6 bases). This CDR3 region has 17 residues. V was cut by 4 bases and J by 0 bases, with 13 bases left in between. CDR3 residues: CASSSPGENSGANVLTF. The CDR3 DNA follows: TGTGCCAGCAGTTCACCGGGGGAAAACTCTGGGGCCAACGTCCTGACTTTC.